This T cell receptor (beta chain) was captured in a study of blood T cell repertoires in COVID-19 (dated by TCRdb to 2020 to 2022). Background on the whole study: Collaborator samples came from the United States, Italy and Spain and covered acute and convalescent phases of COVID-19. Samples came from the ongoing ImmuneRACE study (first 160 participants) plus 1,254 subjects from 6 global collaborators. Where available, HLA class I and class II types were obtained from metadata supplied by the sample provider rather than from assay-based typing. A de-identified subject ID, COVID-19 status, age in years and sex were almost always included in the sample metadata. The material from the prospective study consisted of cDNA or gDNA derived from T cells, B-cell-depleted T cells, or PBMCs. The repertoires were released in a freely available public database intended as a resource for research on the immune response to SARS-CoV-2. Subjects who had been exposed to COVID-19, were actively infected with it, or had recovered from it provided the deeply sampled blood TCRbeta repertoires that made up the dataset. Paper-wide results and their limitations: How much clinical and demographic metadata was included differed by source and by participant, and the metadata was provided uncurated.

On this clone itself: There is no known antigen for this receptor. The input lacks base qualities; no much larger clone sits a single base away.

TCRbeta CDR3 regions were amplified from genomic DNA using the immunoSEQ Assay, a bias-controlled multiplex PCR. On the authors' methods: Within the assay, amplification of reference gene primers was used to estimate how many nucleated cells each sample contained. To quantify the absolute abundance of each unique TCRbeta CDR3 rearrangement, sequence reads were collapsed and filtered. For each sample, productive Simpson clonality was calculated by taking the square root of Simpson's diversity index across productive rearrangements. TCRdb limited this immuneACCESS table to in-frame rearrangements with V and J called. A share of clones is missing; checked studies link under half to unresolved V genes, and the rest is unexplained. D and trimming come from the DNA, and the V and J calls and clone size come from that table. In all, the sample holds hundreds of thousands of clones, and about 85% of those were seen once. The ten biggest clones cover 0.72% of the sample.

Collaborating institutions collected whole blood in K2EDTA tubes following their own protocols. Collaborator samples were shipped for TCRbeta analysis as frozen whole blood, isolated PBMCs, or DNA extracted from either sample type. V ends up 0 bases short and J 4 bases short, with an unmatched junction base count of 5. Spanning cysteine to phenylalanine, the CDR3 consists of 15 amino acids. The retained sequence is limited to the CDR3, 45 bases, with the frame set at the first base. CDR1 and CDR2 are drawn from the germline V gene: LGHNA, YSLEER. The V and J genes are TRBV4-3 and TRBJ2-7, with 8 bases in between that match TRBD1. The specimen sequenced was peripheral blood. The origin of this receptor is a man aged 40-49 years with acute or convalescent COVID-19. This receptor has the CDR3 CASSQDLDRGYEQYF. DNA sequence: TGCGCCAGCAGCCAAGATCTCGACAGGGGATACGAGCAGTACTTC.